This T cell receptor (beta chain) emerged from a study of molecular identifiers for immune sequencing clone quantification. General study points: Effector cells kept over 98% of their molecules in clones above 20 RNA copies, while naive cells kept under 1% there. Researchers reportedly could pick up spiked Jurkat TCR RNA from one cell mixed into approximately 910,000 naive cells.

Previously described methods with listed TCR primers produced the bulk TCR libraries. TCRdb itself ran the PCR reads through MiXCR, one entry per CDR3 protein. The sample has under 65,000 distinct CDR3 sequences; approximately 25% are singletons. Trimming left V 6 bases short and J 8 bases short, with 16 bases between. Looked up from germline, CDR1 is MNHEY and CDR2 is SVGAGI. The CDR3 extends over 13 amino acids. Sorting was used to obtain naive CD8 T cells (CD8+CD4-CCR7+CD45RA+). This clonotype has a count of ten or more. Its target is not known. The material sequenced was naive CD8+ T cells from blood, with Jurkat cell RNA spiked in. Subset specified: FACS-sorted CD8+CD4-CCR7+CD45RA+ naive T cells. This sequence originates from a human donor in good health. Some libraries in this study had Jurkat cell RNA spiked in. The chain has TRBV6-5 and TRBJ1-2, with D tentatively TRBD1 (5 bases). In DNA, the CDR3 is TGTGCCAGCAGCGAGCGGGGGGTCCCGGGCTACACCTTC. It codes for CASSERGVPGYTF.